This entry lists 27 T cell receptor beta chains sequenced from one sample in a study of glioma-infiltrating T cells. Amplification of TCR alpha and beta CDR3 regions from RNA used iRepertoire nested multiplex PCR. TCRdb reanalysed the multiplex PCR reads using MiXCR and keeps one entry per CDR3 protein. Counted here are some 150,000 distinct CDR3 sequences, about two fifths occurring once; the ten biggest clones make up about a fifth. The sequencing input was glioma tissue, nonneoplastic brain tissue, or PBMCs (not recorded which). The receptors originated from a human donor with low-grade glioma or glioblastoma, undergoing nonglioma brain surgery, or in good health (not recorded which).

Only a few counts were recorded for this clonotype. The chain carries TRBV2 and TRBJ1-5; D is perhaps TRBD1 (6 bases). The CDR3 loop spans 13 amino acids. Trimming took off 8 bases at V and 4 bases at J, with 12 bases between the two ends. CDR1 SNHLY and CDR2 FYNNEI come from the germline V gene. DNA for the CDR3: TGTGCCAGCGGAAAACAGGGAAATCAGCCCCAGCATTTT. Protein sequence: CASGKQGNQPQHF.

This clonotype was found a few times. The chain joins TRBV12-3 or TRBV12-4 to TRBJ1-6, with D unclear. This CDR3 is 16 amino acids long. Trimming shortened V by 2 bases and J by 10 bases, and 18 bases separated the two germline ends. As DNA, the CDR3 is TGTGCCAGCAGTTTAAGGCGCCCGGGAGAAGGGTCACCCCTCCACTTT. This translates into CASSLRRPGEGSPLHF.

J is TRBJ2-3 and V is TRBV19; D possibly corresponds to TRBD2 (5 bases). Germline V gene sequence: CDR1 LNHDA, CDR2 SQIVND (reference sequence). The V end was cut by 7 bases, the J end by 1 base, with 15 bases between. The CDR3 covers 15 residues. CDR3 sequence: CASNGGYKGTDTQYF. Here the CDR3 DNA reads TGTGCCAGTAATGGAGGCTACAAAGGCACAGATACGCAGTATTTT.

This clonotype was observed many times. The chain employs TRBV6-1 and TRBJ1-5; TRBD1 is a possible D gene (6 bases). In germline, CDR1 is MNHNS, CDR2 SASEGT. Trimming stripped 4 bases from V and 3 bases from J, with 13 bases between. The CDR3 sequence is 15 residues long. CDR3 sequence: CASSGDTGHNQPQHF. DNA of the CDR3: TGTGCCAGCAGTGGGGACACTGGGCACAATCAGCCCCAGCATTTT.

The V and J genes are TRBV6-1 and TRBJ2-7; D gene ambiguous. This CDR3 spans 13 amino acids. CDR1 MNHNS and CDR2 SASEGT come from the germline V gene. V was clipped by 5 bases and J by 7 bases, with 15 bases between them. CDR3 nucleotides: TGTGCCAGCAGTTCCGACACCCTAAGGGAGCAGTACTTC. The encoded protein is CASSSDTLREQYF.

The CDR3 reads CSASGTVPYPYSNQPQHF. The CDR3 nucleotides read TGCAGTGCTAGCGGCACAGTGCCGTATCCATATAGCAATCAGCCCCAGCATTTT. The chain links TRBV20-1 to TRBJ1-5; no clear D. Between the trimmed V and J ends, which lost 3 bases and 0 bases, there was a span of 21 bases. There are 18 residues in the CDR3. CDR1 and CDR2 from the germline V gene are DFQATT and SNEGSKA (reference sequence).

In its sample, this clonotype is medium-sized. The rearrangement uses TRBV20-1 and TRBJ2-7, with 11 bases aligning to TRBD2. The germline CDR1 and CDR2 sequences are DFQATT and SNEGSKA (reference sequence). With V trimmed by 4 bases and J by 6 bases, 11 bases remained unmatched. The CDR3 has 15 amino acids. CDR3 amino acids: CSAMTSGTSQSEQYF. For the CDR3, the DNA is TGCAGTGCTATGACTAGCGGGACTTCACAGAGCGAGCAGTACTTC.

The chain employs TRBV6-4 and TRBJ1-1; D ambiguous. V shed 6 bases and J shed 2 bases, with 13 bases lying between them. This CDR3 has 14 residues. The germline V gene has CDR1 MRHNA and CDR2 SNTAGT. Here the CDR3 reads CASRLDEGNTEAFF. CDR3 nucleotide sequence: TGTGCCAGCAGACTGGATGAGGGAAACACTGAAGCTTTCTTT.

A few counts support this clonotype. V is TRBV20-1 and J is TRBJ1-5; no firm D call. CDR3 length: 12 amino acids. The germline V gene encodes CDR1 DFQATT and CDR2 SNEGSKA (reference sequence). Trimming took off 4 bases at V and 3 bases at J, with 7 bases between the two ends. The CDR3 sequence: CSAMVNNQPQHF. CDR3 nucleotide sequence: TGCAGTGCTATGGTCAACAATCAGCCCCAGCATTTT.

This clonotype was seen at least ten times. This chain joins TRBV27 and TRBJ2-5, with D hard to call. V gave up 4 bases and J gave up 5 bases, with 11 bases separating them. This CDR3 region has 13 residues. The V gene's germline CDR1 is MNHEY and CDR2 SMNVEV (reference sequence). CDR3: CASSSRPRETQYF. CDR3 nucleotide sequence: TGTGCCAGCAGTTCACGACCAAGGGAGACCCAGTACTTC.

This clonotype appeared many times. The chain joins TRBV6-6 to TRBJ2-2; D unresolved. The germline V gene has CDR1 MNHNY and CDR2 SVGAGI (reference sequence). The CDR3 length is 15 residues. Trimming took 0 bases from V and 4 from J, leaving 9 bases between them. CDR3 loop: CASSYSRVATGELFF. CDR3 coding DNA: TGTGCCAGCAGTTACTCCCGAGTTGCCACCGGGGAGCTGTTTTTT.

There are a few counts of this clonotype. The genes are TRBV18 and TRBJ2-7; no definite D call. This CDR3 is 13 amino acids long. From germline, CDR1 is KGHSH and CDR2 LQKENI. V lost 5 bases and J lost 5, with 13 bases in between. The CDR3 loop reads CASSSRLGDEQYF. The CDR3 DNA reads TGTGCCAGCTCATCAAGACTTGGGGACGAGCAGTACTTC.

This clonotype was seen a handful of times. The V gene is TRBV6-1, the J gene TRBJ2-5; D not certain. V lost 8 bases and J 5 bases, leaving 9 bases between the germline ends. The CDR3 length is 11 residues. Germline V gene sequence: CDR1 MNHNS, CDR2 SASEGT. The CDR3 reads CASVHFETQYF. CDR3 in DNA: TGTGCCAGCGTCCACTTCGAGACCCAGTACTTC.

V is TRBV6-1 and J is TRBJ1-1; no definite D call. The ends were cut back, 1 base at V and 1 base at J, with 16 bases in the middle. Germline CDR1 reads MNHNS; CDR2 reads SASEGT. The CDR3 covers 17 residues. CDR3 DNA: TGTGCCAGCAGTGAAGTACGGGCAGCGTATAAGAACACTGAAGCTTTCTTT. Its protein product is CASSEVRAAYKNTEAFF.

Note on this clonotype: A much larger clone sits a single nucleotide away, making a read error possible. The chain links TRBV18 to TRBJ2-1, with 7 bases aligning to TRBD1. V shed 3 bases, J shed 10 bases, and the junction held 12 bases outside the gene matches. The V gene's germline CDR1 is KGHSH and CDR2 LQKENI. The CDR3 totals 15 residues. CDR3 in DNA: TGTGCCAGCTCACCGGAAAAGGGGGCAGAAGGCGAGCAGTTCTTC. It codes for CASSPEKGAEGEQFF.

The V call is TRBV6-1, the J call TRBJ1-1, with D possibly TRBD1 on 6 matching bases. The CDR3 length is 14 residues. The germline V gene has CDR1 MNHNS and CDR2 SASEGT. V dropped 5 bases and J dropped 4 bases, with 14 bases sitting between them. In nucleotides, the CDR3 is TGTGCCAGCAGTTATTATGAGGACAGCACTGAAGCTTTCTTT. Its protein is CASSYYEDSTEAFF.

This clonotype was picked up a small number of times. The chain employs TRBV6-5 and TRBJ2-2; 8 bases are shared with TRBD1. The CDR3 loop spans 15 amino acids. V was pared by 2 bases and J by 4 bases, with 3 bases of the junction left unmatched. The germline V gene has CDR1 MNHEY and CDR2 SVGAGI. DNA for the CDR3: TGTGCCAGCAGTTACCAGGGGGCGGTCACCGGGGAGCTGTTTTTT. The encoded protein is CASSYQGAVTGELFF.

This clonotype was observed a handful of times. The chain recombines TRBV27 with TRBJ2-2; 7 bases agree with TRBD2. The ends lost 1 base at V and 3 bases at J; junction bases unmatched: 5. This CDR3 is built from 16 residues. Germline V CDR1 and CDR2: MNHEY, SMNVEV (reference sequence). The CDR3 sequence is CASSLFGRTDTGELFF. The CDR3 DNA reads as TGTGCCAGCAGTTTATTCGGGAGGACCGACACCGGGGAGCTGTTTTTT.

This clonotype was seen more than once but under ten times. The chain links TRBV19 to TRBJ2-2, with TRBD2 matching over 8 bases. The CDR3 runs to 16 residues. Germline V lookup: CDR1 LNHDA, CDR2 SQIVND (reference sequence). The J segment lost 5 bases and the V segment lost 3 bases, leaving 8 bases of the junction unmatched. CDR3 sequence: CASSMRTSTGTGELFF. CDR3 DNA sequence: TGTGCCAGTAGTATGCGGACTAGCACGGGAACCGGGGAGCTGTTTTTT.

This clonotype was seen at least ten times. The CDR3 sequence is CSAADRDLTDTQYF. For the CDR3, the DNA is TGCAGTGCCGCTGACCGGGACCTCACAGATACGCAGTATTTT. This chain uses TRBV20-1 with TRBJ2-3, with D perhaps TRBD1 or TRBD2 (5 bases each). V was cut by 6 bases and J by 2 bases, with 15 bases left in between. Germline V CDR1 and CDR2: DFQATT, SNEGSKA (reference sequence). The CDR3 covers 14 residues.

The rearrangement links TRBV6-5 to TRBJ2-7, with 11 bases that match TRBD1. This CDR3 spans 15 amino acids. Losses at the gene ends were 2 bases for V and 0 bases for J; bases not matched to a gene: 0. Germline V gives CDR1 MNHEY, CDR2 SVGAGI. CDR3 protein: CASSYGTGGSYEQYF. CDR3 in DNA: TGTGCCAGCAGTTACGGGACAGGGGGCTCCTACGAGCAGTACTTC.

This chain links TRBV6-2 or TRBV6-3 with TRBJ1-2; 10 nucleotides match TRBD1. The trim removed 0 bases at V and 5 bases at J, leaving 3 bases unmatched. This CDR3 region has 15 residues. From germline, CDR1 is MNHEY and CDR2 SVGEGT. CDR3 protein: CASSYSTGGPYGYTF. In nucleotides, the CDR3 is TGTGCCAGCAGTTACTCGACAGGGGGCCCTTATGGCTACACCTTC.

This chain uses TRBV6-1 with TRBJ1-1; tentative D call: TRBD1 (6 bases). This CDR3 has 12 amino acids. CDR1 and CDR2 (germline): MNHNS, SASEGT. The V end lost 7 bases, the J end lost 4 bases, and 10 bases lay between the germline ends. The CDR3 is CASKRGLTEAFF. In DNA, the CDR3 is TGTGCCAGCAAACGGGGGCTCACTGAAGCTTTCTTT.

Only a few counts were recorded for this clonotype. The J gene is TRBJ2-2, the V gene TRBV6-1, with D possibly matching TRBD1 (6 bases). V lost 6 bases to trimming and J lost 3 bases, with 14 bases between them. Germline V gives CDR1 MNHNS, CDR2 SASEGT. CDR3 length equals 15 residues. CDR3 residues: CASRPLDRYTGELFF. The CDR3 DNA sequence: TGTGCCAGCAGACCACTCGACAGGTACACCGGGGAGCTGTTTTTT.

CDR3 in DNA: TGTGCCAGCAGCTTAGGCGGTTTGCAGGGAAGCAATTCACCCCTCCACTTT. This encodes CASSLGGLQGSNSPLHF. The J gene is TRBJ1-6, the V gene TRBV7-2; tentative D call: TRBD1 (5 bases). This CDR3 spans 17 amino acids. The germline V gene encodes CDR1 SGHTA and CDR2 FQGNSA. Trimming stripped 1 base from V and 7 bases from J, with 17 bases between.

The chain links TRBV20-1 to TRBJ2-7; TRBD1 is a possible D gene (6 bases). Trimming left V 4 bases short and J 0 bases short, with 10 bases between. The germline CDR1 and CDR2 sequences are DFQATT and SNEGSKA (reference sequence). The CDR3 spans 13 residues. CDR3 residues: CSANGQYSYEQYF. For the CDR3, the DNA is TGCAGTGCTAATGGACAGTACTCCTACGAGCAGTACTTC.

J is TRBJ2-4 and V is TRBV12-3 or TRBV12-4; D is unresolved. V shed 2 bases and J shed 0 bases, with 2 bases lying between them. CDR3 length equals 13 residues. In nucleotides, the CDR3 is TGTGCCAGCAGTTTACTAGCCAAAAACATTCAGTACTTC. Its protein is CASSLLAKNIQYF.